This T cell receptor beta chain was retrieved from a study of blood T cell repertoires in COVID-19. V was pared by 3 bases and J by 4 bases, with 4 bases between. Germline values: CDR1 LGHDT, CDR2 YNNKEL (reference sequence). The CDR3 contains 11 residues. This clone was seen a single time. The assay was immunoSEQ multiplex PCR, and TCRdb's table has in-frame clones only and misses some. Here the sample spans about 140,000 clones, around 86% being singletons. The receptor comes from a woman older than 75 with acute or convalescent COVID-19. This chain connects TRBV3-1 (or the pseudogene TRBV3-2) to TRBJ2-7, with D unclear. The material sequenced was peripheral blood. DNA for the CDR3: TGTGCCAGCAGCCACATGTACGAGCAGTACTTC. As protein: CASSHMYEQYF.